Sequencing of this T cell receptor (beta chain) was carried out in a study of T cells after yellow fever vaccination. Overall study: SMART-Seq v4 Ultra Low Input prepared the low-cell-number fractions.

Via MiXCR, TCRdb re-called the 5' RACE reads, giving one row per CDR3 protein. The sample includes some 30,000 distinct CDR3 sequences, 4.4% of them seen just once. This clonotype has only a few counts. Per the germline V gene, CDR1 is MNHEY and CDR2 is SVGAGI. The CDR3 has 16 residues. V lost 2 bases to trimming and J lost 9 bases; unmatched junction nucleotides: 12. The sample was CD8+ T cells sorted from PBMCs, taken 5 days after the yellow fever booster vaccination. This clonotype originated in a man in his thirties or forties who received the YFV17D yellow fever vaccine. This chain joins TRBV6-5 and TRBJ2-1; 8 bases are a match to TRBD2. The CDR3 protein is CASSYAGRAPGGEQFF. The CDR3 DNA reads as TGTGCCAGCAGTTACGCCGGGAGGGCCCCCGGGGGTGAGCAGTTCTTC.